Given below is one TCR beta chain in context. Here immunoSEQ multiplex PCR was the method, and the copy in TCRdb shows in-frame clones only, minus some. Of under 200,000 clones in the sample, roughly 85% were seen once. The entry originates in a study of blood T cell repertoires in COVID-19. On the study more broadly: T cells, B-cell-depleted T cells, or PBMCs provided the cDNA or gDNA that served as material.

V was clipped by 2 bases and J by 0 bases, with 8 bases between them. Germline V CDR1 and CDR2: SGHDT, YYEEEE. The length of the CDR3 is 15 residues. The receptor's source is a man in his sixties with active or convalescent COVID-19. Sequenced input: peripheral blood. V gene TRBV5-6 combines with J gene TRBJ2-2; no firm D call. In DNA form, the CDR3 reads TGTGCCAGCAGCTTATCCGCGCCGAACACCGGGGAGCTGTTTTTT. Translating gives CASSLSAPNTGELFF.